This T cell receptor (beta chain) was retrieved from a study of cytomegalovirus exposure and HLA in healthy donors. A note on this clone: No antigen is known for it.

Study-level points and caveats: Excluded: some indistinguishable V segments such as TRBV6-2 and TRBV6-3. Many donors shared some public TCRs, even though most TCR sequences were rare. Certain sequence variants were highly shared and formed a cluster, and this cluster was likely a sequencing artifact. Researchers reported in a later analysis that a missense DCLRE1C variant was tied to TCR beta V- and J-gene trimming.

Germline CDR1 reads MNHEY; CDR2 reads SVGAGI. V lost 8 bases and J lost 5, with 15 bases in between. The CDR3 extends over 13 amino acids. The PCR contained 60 Vbeta and 13 Jbeta primers. Clones were read by immunoSEQ multiplex PCR, and TCRdb kept only the in-frame ones, dropping some. The sample yields about 110,000 clones, roughly 80% seen once. The chain couples TRBV6-5 to TRBJ1-2; the D is unclear. Sequencing used PBMCs. The TCR comes from a man aged 30-40 years in good health and CMV-seropositive. CDR3 coding DNA: TGTGCCAGCCGGGAAGGTCAGGTATATGGCTACACCTTC. It codes for CASREGQVYGYTF.